These 27 T cell receptor beta chains were sequenced from one sample in a study of blood T cell repertoires in COVID-19. Produced via immunoSEQ multiplex PCR; TCRdb's table is partial and in-frame only. This table holds about 150,000 clones, around four fifths found once. The sample comprised peripheral blood. These TCRs come from a woman aged 40 to 49 with active or convalescent COVID-19.

The DNA of the CDR3 is TGTGCCAGCAGGGCACGCGGGACTCCGAACCACAATGAGCAGTTCTTC. Translation gives CASRARGTPNHNEQFF. This chain connects TRBV28 to TRBJ2-1; D possibly corresponds to TRBD2 (6 bases). The CDR3 extends over 16 amino acids. Per germline, CDR1 MDHEN and CDR2 SYDVKM. The V and J ends lost 6 bases and 5 bases respectively, with 20 bases between them.

V is TRBV18 and J is TRBJ2-7, with 13 nucleotides matching TRBD2. Germline trimming cut 6 bases from V and 3 bases from J; bases unmatched to any gene: 5. The CDR3 is 15 amino acids. The germline gives CDR1 KGHSH, CDR2 LQKENI. The CDR3 sequence: CASSRTSGGLYEQYF. CDR3 DNA sequence: TGTGCCAGCTCTCGGACTAGCGGGGGTCTCTACGAGCAGTACTTC. The complete variable domain, with remaining parts taken from reference TRBV18 and TRBJ2-7, reads NAGVMQNPRHLVRRRGQEARLRCSPMKGHSHVYWYRQLPEEGLKFMVYLQKENIIDESGMPKERFSAEFPKEGPSILRIQQVVRGDSAAYFCASSRTSGGLYEQYFGPGTRLTVT.

The chain carries TRBV27 and TRBJ2-1; 8 positions match TRBD2. Germline lookup yields CDR1 MNHEY and CDR2 SMNVEV (reference sequence). There are 15 residues in the CDR3. V was pared by 2 bases and J by 8 bases, with 8 bases of the junction left unmatched. The CDR3 loop reads CASSLSFGRGDEQFF. The CDR3 DNA reads as TGTGCCAGCAGTTTAAGCTTCGGGAGGGGGGATGAGCAGTTCTTC.

This chain joins TRBV10-2 and TRBJ1-5; perhaps TRBD1 as D (5 bases). V was cut by 3 bases and J by 6 bases, with 21 bases left in between. Per the germline V gene, CDR1 is WSHSY and CDR2 is SAAADI. The CDR3 extends over 17 amino acids. CDR3 region: CASSEYPWRGGSQPQHF. The CDR3 region has the DNA TGCGCCAGCAGTGAATATCCCTGGCGGGGGGGGAGTCAGCCCCAGCATTTT.

The sample holds a few counts of this clone. The J gene is TRBJ1-5, the V gene TRBV5-6, with TRBD1 matching over 8 bases. The CDR3 runs to 15 residues. Unmatched junction bases numbered 6, after V lost 1 base and J lost 6 bases. Germline CDR1 and CDR2: SGHDT and YYEEEE. The CDR3 DNA reads TGTGCCAGCAGCTTGAGGACAGGGTCGCCTCAGCCCCAGCATTTT. Translated: CASSLRTGSPQPQHF.

The CDR3 bases are TGCAGCGTTGACAGGGATGGCTACACCTTC. This sequence encodes CSVDRDGYTF. This chain connects TRBV29-1 to TRBJ1-2; D is possibly TRBD1 (5 bases). Trimming took off 3 bases at V and 6 bases at J, with 5 bases between the two ends. The CDR3 covers 10 residues. Germline-derived CDR1 and CDR2 are SQVTM and ANQGSEA. The whole variable domain, filled in from reference TRBV29-1 and TRBJ1-2, reads SAVISQKPSRDICQRGTSLTIQCQVDSQVTMMFWYRQQPGQSLTLIATANQGSEATYESGFVIDKFPISRPNLTFSTLTVSNMSPEDSSIYLCSVDRDGYTFGSGTRLTVV.

The V call is TRBV13, the J call TRBJ2-1; D is undetermined. The CDR3 runs 16 residues. V was pared by 1 base and J by 0 bases, with 10 bases between. CDR1 PRHDT and CDR2 FYEKMQ come from the germline V gene (reference sequence). CDR3 protein: CASSLDLFSSYNEQFF. The CDR3 nucleotides are TGTGCCAGCAGCTTAGATCTTTTTAGCTCCTACAATGAGCAGTTCTTC.

The chain links TRBV3-1 (or the pseudogene TRBV3-2) to TRBJ1-1, with 8 bases matching TRBD1. The CDR3 has 15 residues. With 7 bases clipped from V and 5 bases from J, the junction kept 12 bases outside the gene matches. CDR1 and CDR2 from the germline V gene are LGHDT and YNNKEL (reference sequence). The CDR3 is CASTSGGAQWTEAFF. In DNA form, the CDR3 reads TGTGCCAGCACCTCAGGGGGCGCCCAGTGGACTGAAGCTTTCTTT.

This clone appeared once. CDR3 residues: CASSLGLQETQYF. The CDR3, as DNA: TGTGCCAGCAGCTTGGGGCTCCAAGAGACCCAGTACTTC. This sequence joins TRBV7-6 and TRBJ2-5, with D tentatively TRBD1 (5 bases). Germline values: CDR1 SGHVS, CDR2 FNYEAQ. V was cut by 3 bases and J by 1 base, with 6 bases left in between. This CDR3 contains 13 residues.

This chain links TRBV6-2 or TRBV6-3 with TRBJ2-3; TRBD2 might be the D (6 bases). CDR3 length: 18 residues. The V end was cut by 2 bases, the J end by 6 bases, with 24 bases between. Germline V gene sequence: CDR1 MNHEY, CDR2 SVGEGT. The CDR3 DNA is TGTGCCAGCAGTTACGATGATCGTCCAGGGAGGTACGGGGATACGCAGTATTTT. It codes for CASSYDDRPGRYGDTQYF.

This clone was detected once. V is TRBV10-3 and J is TRBJ2-7; maybe TRBD1 (6 bases). This CDR3 comprises 16 residues. V lost 3 bases and J 0 bases, leaving 15 bases between the germline ends. Germline assignment: CDR1 ENHRY and CDR2 SYGVKD. DNA of the CDR3: TGTGCCATCAGTGATCCCCCCACAGGGAACTCCTACGAGCAGTACTTC. Residues: CAISDPPTGNSYEQYF.

The chain joins TRBV29-1 to TRBJ2-1; TRBD1 is a possible D gene (6 bases). The germline CDR1 and CDR2 sequences are SQVTM and ANQGSEA. The CDR3 is 13 amino acids. V was clipped by 7 bases and J by 5 bases, with 15 bases between them. CDR3 loop: CSGQDRRDNEQFF. CDR3 nucleotides: TGCAGCGGACAAGACAGGCGGGACAATGAGCAGTTCTTC.

The CDR3 coding sequence is TGTGCCAGCAGCCCCCGGGGGGATAGCTCCTACAATGAGCAGTTCTTC. Translation: CASSPRGDSSYNEQFF. The J gene is TRBJ2-1, the V gene TRBV11-2; 7 bases map to TRBD2. V lost 5 bases, J lost 0 bases, and 7 bases stayed unmatched. This CDR3 region has 16 residues. Germline CDR1 and CDR2: SGHAT and FQNNGV. The full variable domain, with the rest looked up from reference TRBV11-2 and TRBJ2-1, is EAGVAQSPRYKIIEKRQSVAFWCNPISGHATLYWYQQILGQGPKLLIQFQNNGVVDDSQLPKDRFSAERLKGVDSTLKIQPAKLEDSAVYLCASSPRGDSSYNEQFFGPGTRLTVL.

This chain joins TRBV11-2 and TRBJ2-1, with 14 positions matching TRBD2. CDR3 size: 15 residues. The germline V gene encodes CDR1 SGHAT and CDR2 FQNNGV. V trimming: 5 bases; J trimming: 10 bases; junction bases outside the gene matches: 7. CDR3 sequence: CASSVGTSGSHEQFF. CDR3 nucleotide sequence: TGTGCCAGCAGCGTTGGGACTAGCGGGAGTCACGAGCAGTTCTTC.

The chain joins TRBV11-2 to TRBJ1-3, with TRBD1 identical over 9 bases. This CDR3 is built from 17 residues. Per the germline V gene, CDR1 is SGHAT and CDR2 is FQNNGV. V was clipped by 1 base and J by 3 bases; unmatched bases: 7. CDR3 sequence: CASSLVGTGRGGNTIYF. The CDR3 DNA sequence: TGTGCCAGCAGCTTAGTTGGGACAGGGAGGGGTGGAAACACCATATATTTT.

This clone was recorded a few times. This chain uses TRBV28 with TRBJ1-1, with 9 positions matching TRBD1. The CDR3 covers 12 residues. J gave up 11 bases and V 7 bases, and 8 bases lay outside the gene matches. In germline, CDR1 is MDHEN, CDR2 SYDVKM. The CDR3 reads CASIPGTGNAFF. The CDR3 DNA reads as TGTGCCAGCATCCCCGGGACAGGGAACGCTTTCTTT.

A single count supports this clone. Mismatch with germline at one junction end may stem from a read error. V is TRBV4-3 and J is TRBJ2-3; 10 bases map to TRBD2. Germline V lookup: CDR1 LGHNA, CDR2 YSLEER. The CDR3 sequence is 16 residues long. CDR3 nucleotides: TGCGCCAGCAGCTCTGAGCGGGAGGGGAGCACATATACGCAGTATTTT. This codes for CASSSEREGSTYTQYF.

Here the CDR3 reads CASSGSLANYGYTF. CDR3 nucleotides: TGTGCCAGCAGTGGATCCCTAGCTAACTATGGCTACACCTTC. The chain couples TRBV25-1 to TRBJ1-2; D unclear. The CDR3 contains 14 residues. The germline gives CDR1 MGHDK, CDR2 SYGVNS. The ends were cut back, 4 bases at V and 0 bases at J, with 9 bases in the middle.

The chain is built from TRBV5-1 and TRBJ1-4, with 7 bases that match TRBD1. Germline loops: CDR1 SGHRS, CDR2 YFSETQ. The V and J ends lost 5 bases and 5 bases, in that order; junction bases with no gene match: 9. The CDR3 is made up of 15 amino acids. The CDR3 reads CASSSQGQQNEKLFF. The CDR3 DNA is TGCGCCAGCAGTTCCCAGGGACAGCAAAATGAAAAACTGTTTTTT.

V and J are TRBV18 and TRBJ2-5, with a possible D match to TRBD2 (6 bases). V lost 3 bases, J lost 1 base, and 6 bases lay in between. This CDR3 comprises 13 residues. From germline, CDR1 is KGHSH and CDR2 LQKENI. The CDR3 DNA sequence: TGTGCCAGCTCACCGGGACTCCAAGAGACCCAGTACTTC. Translated: CASSPGLQETQYF. The full variable domain, rest sourced from reference TRBV18 and TRBJ2-5, is NAGVMQNPRHLVRRRGQEARLRCSPMKGHSHVYWYRQLPEEGLKFMVYLQKENIIDESGMPKERFSAEFPKEGPSILRIQQVVRGDSAAYFCASSPGLQETQYFGPGTRLLVL.

The chain joins TRBV7-2 to TRBJ2-5, with a weak D call TRBD2 (6 bases). Trimming cost V 4 bases and J 5 bases, with 14 bases left between them. Germline V gene lookup returns CDR1 SGHTA and CDR2 FQGNSA. The length of the CDR3 is 14 residues. CDR3 nucleotide sequence: TGTGCCAGCAGCTCCCCCGGCGGAGGGGAGACCCAGTACTTC. Its protein product is CASSSPGGGETQYF.

This chain joins TRBV25-1 and TRBJ1-2; D not resolved. Per the germline V gene, CDR1 is MGHDK and CDR2 is SYGVNS. This CDR3 is built from 17 residues. V lost 3 bases to trimming and J lost 0 bases, with 17 bases between them. The CDR3 loop is CASSDLTSKTSNYGYTF. In nucleotides, the CDR3 is TGTGCCAGCAGTGACCTCACCTCTAAAACTTCTAACTATGGCTACACCTTC.

On this clone: Different DNA sequences within this sample yield the same CDR3. CDR3 loop: CASSLGTGNYGYTF. CDR3 nucleotide sequence: TGTGCCAGCAGCCTAGGGACAGGGAACTATGGCTACACCTTC. V gene TRBV11-2 combines with J gene TRBJ1-2; 9 bases map to TRBD1. Trimming at V came to 5 bases and at J to 2 bases, leaving 3 bases not matched to a gene. This CDR3 is built from 14 residues. Germline V lookup: CDR1 SGHAT, CDR2 FQNNGV. The variable domain in full, with the rest retrieved from reference TRBV11-2 and TRBJ1-2, is EAGVAQSPRYKIIEKRQSVAFWCNPISGHATLYWYQQILGQGPKLLIQFQNNGVVDDSQLPKDRFSAERLKGVDSTLKIQPAKLEDSAVYLCASSLGTGNYGYTFGSGTRLTVV.

The chain has TRBV5-1 and TRBJ1-2; D possibly corresponds to TRBD1 (5 bases). The V end was cut by 4 bases, the J end by 5 bases, with 15 bases between. Germline loops: CDR1 SGHRS, CDR2 YFSETQ. The CDR3 is made up of 14 amino acids. The CDR3 region has the DNA TGCGCCAGCAGCCCTGGGGACTCGGGTTATGGCTACACCTTC. It specifies CASSPGDSGYGYTF.

This clone was counted a single time. This chain connects TRBV4-3 to TRBJ2-7; 8 bases align to TRBD1. The CDR3 loop spans 15 amino acids. V lost 1 base to trimming and J lost 2 bases; unmatched junction nucleotides: 4. Germline CDR1 LGHNA, CDR2 YSLEER. The CDR3 region is CASSQGRGLAYEQYF. The CDR3 DNA is TGCGCCAGCAGCCAAGGCAGGGGGCTTGCCTACGAGCAGTACTTC.

J is TRBJ1-2 and V is TRBV7-2; perhaps TRBD1 as D (5 bases). There are 14 residues in the CDR3. The germline V and J ends were trimmed by 1 base and 4 bases, with 10 bases remaining between them. CDR1 is SGHTA and CDR2 is FQGNSA in the germline V gene. CDR3 in amino acids: CASSLGGETYGYTF. The CDR3 DNA reads TGTGCCAGCAGCTTAGGGGGGGAAACCTATGGCTACACCTTC.

The V and J genes are TRBV9 and TRBJ1-5; weak D call: TRBD1 (5 bases). CDR3 length equals 14 residues. The V gene's germline CDR1 is SGDLS and CDR2 YYNGEE. V was trimmed by 3 bases and J by 6 bases, leaving 13 bases between them. The CDR3 protein is CASSEDGGTQPQHF. CDR3 DNA sequence: TGTGCCAGCAGCGAAGACGGGGGAACTCAGCCCCAGCATTTT.